The rows below give T cell receptor beta chains drawn from one sample of a study of blood T cell repertoires in COVID-19. Generated by immunoSEQ multiplex PCR, the TCRdb table keeps only in-frame clones and is missing some. The sample holds over 120,000 clones, about 88% seen once. Specimen: peripheral blood. The receptors were sampled from a human donor with acute or convalescent COVID-19. The donor label of this sample is uncertain. Both conserved end residues are part of each CDR3. A D gene is named only where the DNA matches it firmly. A clone size is listed for some rows: how often the clone was seen (once, few, many), or a class if it is expanded.

J	D	V	size	DNA	CDR3
TRBJ1-2	TRBD1	TRBV7-9	once	TGTGCCAGCAGCCCTCAGCAGGGGGCTGGCTACACCTTC	CASSPQQGAGYTF
TRBJ1-1	.	TRBV28	.	TGTGCCAGCAGTTCAGAAGCCAGGCGAAAGAACACTGAAGCTTTCTTT	CASSSEARRKNTEAFF
TRBJ1-2	TRBD1	TRBV27	.	TGTGCCAGCAGTTTATCGGGGACAGGGGGGGCTCGATATGGCTACACCTTC	CASSLSGTGGARYGYTF
TRBJ1-6	TRBD1	TRBV7-9	.	TGTGCCAGCAGCCCCCAGCCCGACAGGGCAGATTCACCCCTCCACTTT	CASSPQPDRADSPLHF
TRBJ2-5	TRBD1	TRBV24-1	.	TGTGCCACCAGTGATTTGCCGGGACAGGGACAAGAGACCCAGTACTTC	CATSDLPGQGQETQYF
TRBJ1-1	.	TRBV19	.	TGTGCCAGTAGTACAACAGGGTACACTGAAGCTTTCTTT	CASSTTGYTEAFF
TRBJ2-1	TRBD1	TRBV5-6	.	TGTGCCAGCAGCTTGGGCAGGGGGCAGTACAATGAGCAGTTCTTC	CASSLGRGQYNEQFF
TRBJ1-2	TRBD1	TRBV7-2	once	TGTGCCAGCAGCCGCGCCGGGGCAGGGGGATTCTATGGCTACACCTTC	CASSRAGAGGFYGYTF
TRBJ2-1	TRBD1	TRBV7-3	.	TGTGCCAGCAGCTTAAGGCGTAGGACAGGGCTTTTGGAAAATGAGCAGTTCTTC	CASSLRRRTGLLENEQFF
TRBJ2-3	TRBD2	TRBV6-2/TRBV6-3	.	TGTGCCAGCAGCCGGACTAGTGAGCCCGATACGCAGTATTTT	CASSRTSEPDTQYF
TRBJ2-3	.	TRBV7-2	.	TGTGCCAGCAGCTTAGGGAGGAGCGCAGATACGCAGTATTTT	CASSLGRSADTQYF
TRBJ2-1	.	TRBV7-3	once	TGTGCCAGCAGCTTCTCAGGGGCAAGCTCCTACAATGAGCAGTTCTTC	CASSFSGASSYNEQFF
TRBJ2-5	.	TRBV4-3	.	TGCGCCAGCAGCCCCAGCGGGCTGAAAGAGACCCAGTACTTC	CASSPSGLKETQYF
TRBJ2-1	TRBD2	TRBV4-2	.	TGTGCCAGCAGCATACGACTAGCGGGGGGGCCTAGTGAGCAGTTCTTC	CASSIRLAGGPSEQFF